The clone carrying this T cell receptor beta chain was counted only a few times. Its target is not known. The source of the sample is a study of T-cell memory formation after mild COVID-19. Whole-study findings and limits: Pre-infection memory carried some responding clones, suggesting that cross-reactive memory joined.

Germline V gene lookup returns CDR1 SGHRS and CDR2 YFSETQ. The CDR3 is made up of 13 amino acids. The V and J ends lost 1 base and 6 bases respectively, with 9 bases between them. The authors produced TCR alpha and TCR beta cDNA libraries with sample barcodes and UMIs by 5'RACE using constant-segment primers. TCRdb re-called the 5' RACE reads through MiXCR, storing one row per CDR3 protein. The sample consists of hundreds of thousands of distinct CDR3 sequences, 12% to 15% of them appearing once. The origin of this receptor is a man aged 18 to 29 who had mild COVID-19 (a few samples of this study predate the infection). Cell type and time point are not known. The sequenced sample was PBMCs or a T cell subset sorted from them (not recorded which). The chain has TRBV5-1 and TRBJ2-3; D is unclear. CDR3 loop: CASSLSIGDTQYF. CDR3 nucleotides: TGCGCCAGCAGCTTGAGCATTGGGGATACGCAGTATTTT.